The present TCR beta chain was sequenced within a study of T-cell memory formation after mild COVID-19 (dated by TCRdb to the early 2020s). Regarding the complete study: Most TCR sequence clusters were specific to one of the two donors. Longitudinal TCRalpha and TCRbeta repertoire sequencing tracked T-cell clones expanding and contracting after mild COVID-19 in a couple of donors. The cohort was made up of two young adult volunteers, one female and one male, who were previously healthy.

The data were produced on an Illumina NovaSeq 6000. Using 5'RACE with constant-segment primers, TCRalpha and TCRbeta cDNA libraries were constructed, with sample barcodes and unique molecular identifiers added in the process. RNA was extracted from every sample with Trizol reagent. Amplification of the libraries took two PCR steps, and the second step added a second sample barcode plus Illumina TruSeq adapters. Sequencing of libraries was performed on an Illumina NovaSeq with 2 x 150 bp paired-end reads. The authors' analysis ran thus. The reads were demultiplexed and collapsed into UMI-guided consensus sequences using migec v1.2.7. Using mixcr v2.1.11, the UMI consensuses were aligned to TRA and TRB V and J templates and assembled into clonotypes. Clonotypes were classified as expanded or contracted when called significant by both edgeR and NoisET, with noise models trained on biological replicates. For edgeR calls, the cutoffs were a false discovery rate-adjusted p below 0.01 and a log2 fold-change threshold of 1. PCA with hierarchical clustering of max-normalized trajectories of the 1000 most abundant clonotypes was used as exploratory dynamics analysis. The CD4 or CD8 phenotype of responding clones was assigned using the separately sequenced CD4+ and CD8+ repertoires. Through fastp at Q25 and MiXCR, TCRdb rebuilt clones from the public reads, retaining in-frame beta chains. Rows matching on CDR3 protein sequence are summarized as one entry with the most common DNA and genes. The V and J calls here are based on TCRdb, not the publication. This sample lists 100,000 to 150,000 distinct CDR3 sequences; about 17% were detected once. Together, the top ten hold roughly 14% of the sample.

The CDR3, from cysteine to phenylalanine, totals 15 residues. Of all the DNA, just the CDR3 is kept, 45 bases in frame from base 1. As encoded in the germline V gene, CDR1 is SGHRS while CDR2 is YFSETQ. The germline V and J ends show losses of 3 bases and 4 bases respectively, and no gene match explains 2 bases of the junction. PBMCs were isolated by Ficoll-Paque density gradient centrifugation. The full study reports these points: Some responding clones were found in pre-infection memory, which suggests that pre-existing cross-reactive memory T cells took part in the SARS-CoV-2 response. Contracting CD4+ clones turned up mainly in the CM and EM memory subsets, whereas EMRA was where CD8+ clones were enriched. Only two mild cases were covered in the study, and larger cohorts including severe cases with pre-infection samples were considered necessary. Clones that contracted from day 15 to 85 showed balanced CD4/CD8 phenotypes, whereas a second wave of clones that expanded from day 15 to 37 leaned towards CD4+. The second-wave clones that peaked on day 37 were not confirmed to be SARS-CoV-2 specific.

This clonotype was found a few times. What antigen it recognizes has not been identified. It has no much larger one-base neighbor in the sample; base qualities were not kept. Sequencing was performed on PBMCs or a T cell subset sorted from them (not recorded which). The chain joins TRBV5-1 to TRBJ2-1, with 12 junctional bases fitting TRBD2. This receptor was obtained from an adult woman who had mild COVID-19 (a few samples of this study predate the infection). The sample titles of this study are shuffled in the database, so cell type and time point are left out; the donor was told from shared clones. The DNA is TGCGCCAGCAGCTGGACTAGCGGGGTTTACAATGAGCAGTTCTTC. This translates into CASSWTSGVYNEQFF. The CDR3, completed at both ends by the reference TRBV5-1 and TRBJ2-1 genes, gives the full variable domain KAGVTQTPRYLIKTRGQQVTLSCSPISGHRSVSWYQQTPGQGLQFLFEYFSETQRNKGNFPGRFSGRQFSNSRSEMNVSTLELGDSALYLCASSWTSGVYNEQFFGPGTRLTVL.